This T cell receptor (beta chain) was identified in a study of response to subunit inactivated influenza vaccine (dated by TCRdb to the late 2010s). In the study overall: To follow how T cells responded to a trivalent subunit inactivated influenza vaccine, the researchers relied on deep quantitative profiling of the T cell receptor repertoire.

The junction carries 8 bases between V and J, which are trimmed by 1 base and 0 bases respectively. CDR1 and CDR2 are read off the germline V gene (reference sequence) as DFQATT and SNEGSKA. Measured from the cysteine to the phenylalanine, the CDR3 is 14 residues long. The DNA shown is the 42-base CDR3, in frame from base 1. Results the study describes overall, beyond this receptor: It was suggested by the authors that each seasonal influenza vaccination may recruit only a limited number of new T cells.

This clonotype was seen ten or more times. No antigen is known for it. Base-call qualities are not available, and no considerably larger clone is one nucleotide away. Library construction relied on RT-PCR. The listed sequencing device is Illumina HiSeq 2500. TCRdb ran its own pipeline on the public reads, namely fastp trimming at Q25 and MiXCR clone calling, and kept in-frame beta chains. For every CDR3 protein sequence, its rows merge into one entry that carries the most common genes and DNA. The sample table contains approximately 680,000 distinct CDR3 sequences; only one count was recorded for less than 20% of them. Of the sample, around 10% falls within the top ten clones.

The V and J genes are TRBV20-1 and TRBJ2-3, with a tentative D gene TRBD2 over 6 matching bases. The TCR was taken from a man aged 50 to 60 who received an inactivated influenza vaccine. Donor details come from another sample of the same person, matched by shared clones. Here the sequenced sample was PBMCs from blood, taken roughly 13 days after vaccination. The CDR3 protein: CSARGSGSTDTQYF. DNA sequence: TGCAGTGCTAGAGGGAGCGGGAGCACAGATACGCAGTATTTT.